The present TCR beta chain was sequenced within a study of cytomegalovirus exposure and HLA in healthy donors. A multiplex PCR was run with 60 Vbeta primers and 13 Jbeta primers. TCRdb's copy holds only in-frame clones and misses some; the assay was immunoSEQ multiplex PCR. The repertoire has 45,000 to 55,000 clones, about 57% of them found once; the top ten carry about 11%. CDR1 and CDR2 from the germline V gene are MNHEY and SMNVEV (reference sequence). This CDR3 has 14 amino acids. Trimming removed 3 bases at V and 3 bases at J, with 11 bases between. Study-level results: One variant, a missense change in DCLRE1C, was linked in a later analysis to TCR beta V- and J-gene trimming. What was likely a sequencing artifact was a cluster of highly shared sequence variants.

A word on this clone: Its target is not known.

V gene TRBV27 combines with J gene TRBJ1-2; tentative D call: TRBD1 (5 bases). The clonotype was recovered from a human donor in good health. Sequenced sample: PBMCs. CDR3 in amino acids: CASSFLGVDYGYTF. The CDR3 DNA is TGTGCCAGCAGTTTTTTAGGGGTTGACTATGGCTACACCTTC.